These 21 T cell receptor beta chains were all obtained from the same sample, sequenced in a study of T cells in Graves' hyperthyroidism and ophthalmopathy. TCR beta CDR3 region amplification was performed from RNA transcripts. HTBI primers drove first-round RT-PCR of the TCR CDR3. TCRdb itself ran the multiplex PCR reads through MiXCR, one entry per CDR3 protein. Of roughly 380,000 distinct CDR3 sequences in the sample, approximately 13% were seen once. Sequencing was carried out using blood. Receptors were obtained from a woman aged 18-29 years with Graves' hyperthyroidism.

This clonotype was picked up many times. The chain carries TRBV12-3 or TRBV12-4 and TRBJ2-2; 7 nucleotides agree with TRBD2. The CDR3 spans 17 residues. With V trimmed by 6 bases and J by 7 bases, 17 bases remained unmatched. CDR3 in amino acids: CASSSWLGGRDVGELFF. The CDR3 DNA reads as TGTGCCAGCAGCTCCTGGTTGGGAGGGAGAGACGTCGGGGAGCTGTTTTTT.

This clonotype was counted a few times. The rearrangement uses TRBV11-2 and TRBJ1-6; D gene uncertain. V lost 2 bases, J lost 0 bases, and 11 bases lay in between. CDR3 length: 17 amino acids. Germline V lookup: CDR1 SGHAT, CDR2 FQNNGV. As DNA, the CDR3 is TGTGCCAGCAGCTTAACTTCGGGGAGCTCCTATAATTCACCCCTCCACTTT. Amino acid sequence: CASSLTSGSSYNSPLHF.

This clonotype was seen a handful of times. This chain links TRBV20-1 with TRBJ2-3; D is ambiguous. This CDR3 region has 13 residues. Germline V gene sequence: CDR1 DFQATT, CDR2 SNEGSKA (reference sequence). V lost 3 bases and J lost 2, with 9 bases in between. The CDR3 nucleotides read TGCAGTGCTAGGGTGGTCGTCACAGATACGCAGTATTTT. Translated, it gives CSARVVVTDTQYF.

This clonotype was counted between two and nine times. The CDR3 sequence is CASSLARGTYYEKLFF. Written as DNA, the CDR3 is TGTGCCAGCAGTTTAGCCCGGGGGACATATTACGAAAAACTGTTTTTT. The chain uses TRBV28 and TRBJ1-4; tentative D call: TRBD1 (6 bases). The CDR3 is 16 residues long. V dropped 2 bases and J dropped 8 bases, with 18 bases sitting between them. CDR1 MDHEN and CDR2 SYDVKM come from the germline V gene. Variable domain in full (rest from reference TRBV28 and TRBJ1-4): DVKVTQSSRYLVKRTGEKVFLECVQDMDHENMFWYRQDPGLGLRLIYFSYDVKMKEKGDIPEGYSVSREKKERFSLILESASTNQTSMYLCASSLARGTYYEKLFFGSGTQLSVL.

This clonotype was picked up a small number of times. The chain uses TRBV7-9 and TRBJ2-2; D unresolved. The CDR3 runs to 13 residues. V was shortened by 1 base and J by 6 bases, with 6 bases between the two germline ends. Germline CDR1 is SEHNR and CDR2 is FQNEAQ (reference sequence). CDR3 residues: CASSLELAGELFF. As DNA, the CDR3 is TGTGCCAGCAGCTTAGAGCTCGCCGGGGAGCTGTTTTTT.

In this sample, this clonotype turned up many times. V is TRBV7-8 and J is TRBJ1-1, with 7 bases lining up with TRBD1. There are 13 residues in the CDR3. Germline V gene data show CDR1 as SGHVS and CDR2 as FQNEAQ. J was trimmed by 4 bases and V by 5 bases; bases with no gene match: 4. In DNA, the CDR3 is TGTGCCAGCAGCGCAGGGGGAGGCACTGAAGCTTTCTTT. This encodes CASSAGGGTEAFF.

The chain links TRBV4-3 to TRBJ2-2, with D perhaps TRBD2 (6 bases). The CDR3 is made up of 16 amino acids. Germline V lookup: CDR1 LGHNA, CDR2 YSLEER. The ends were cut back, 3 bases at V and 6 bases at J, with 17 bases in the middle. Written as DNA, the CDR3 is TGCGCCAGCAGCCAGGAGGGGCCGAGGGAGGCCGGGGAGCTGTTTTTT. Its protein is CASSQEGPREAGELFF.

This clonotype has ten or more counts. This sequence joins TRBV19 and TRBJ1-1; D is unresolved. Trimming stripped 3 bases from V and 6 bases from J, with 17 bases between. Germline V gene sequence: CDR1 LNHDA, CDR2 SQIVND (reference sequence). The CDR3 extends over 15 amino acids. This CDR3 reads CASSISHRGAAEAFF. The CDR3 DNA is TGTGCCAGTAGTATCTCACACCGAGGAGCCGCTGAAGCTTTCTTT.

This clonotype was counted at least ten times. This chain uses TRBV12-3 or TRBV12-4 with TRBJ1-5, with 7 bases identical to TRBD1. The CDR3 extends over 14 amino acids. J was trimmed by 5 bases and V by 5 bases; bases with no gene match: 6. The CDR3 region has the DNA TGTGCCAGCAGTACCGGGGACAGCCATCAGCCCCAGCATTTT. Its protein is CASSTGDSHQPQHF.

This clonotype occurred a few times. The gene calls are TRBV28 and TRBJ2-2; D gene ambiguous. Germline values: CDR1 MDHEN, CDR2 SYDVKM. The CDR3 is made up of 14 amino acids. The V and J ends lost 1 base and 6 bases respectively, with 9 bases between them. CDR3 sequence (DNA): TGTGCCAGCAGTTTATATCAGATCTCCGGGGAGCTGTTTTTT. Translating gives CASSLYQISGELFF. Drawing the rest from reference TRBV28 and TRBJ2-2, the complete variable domain is DVKVTQSSRYLVKRTGEKVFLECVQDMDHENMFWYRQDPGLGLRLIYFSYDVKMKEKGDIPEGYSVSREKKERFSLILESASTNQTSMYLCASSLYQISGELFFGEGSRLTVL.

The chain is built from TRBV6-1 and TRBJ1-1; D remains unclear. CDR1 is MNHNS and CDR2 is SASEGT in the germline V gene. V lost 3 bases and J lost 3, with 8 bases in between. The length of the CDR3 is 13 residues. CDR3 loop: CASSDWAYTEAFF. The CDR3 DNA is TGTGCCAGCAGTGATTGGGCCTACACTGAAGCTTTCTTT.

J is TRBJ2-3 and V is TRBV29-1; 10 bases fit TRBD2. Germline-derived CDR1 and CDR2 are SQVTM and ANQGSEA. The junction had 9 bases not matched to a gene; V was cut back by 8 bases and J by 4 bases. The CDR3 runs to 14 residues. The CDR3 here is CSLQAGGRADTQYF. CDR3 DNA: TGCAGCCTCCAAGCGGGAGGGCGCGCAGATACGCAGTATTTT.

The chain has TRBV19 and TRBJ2-7; 8 bases agree with TRBD2. Trimming took 3 bases from V and 2 from J; bases not matched to a gene: 6. The CDR3 length is 15 residues. The germline V gene encodes CDR1 LNHDA and CDR2 SQIVND (reference sequence). The CDR3 DNA reads TGTGCCAGTAGTATTAGCCTAGCGGGTACCTACGAGCAGTACTTC. This sequence encodes CASSISLAGTYEQYF.

V gene TRBV11-2 combines with J gene TRBJ1-1; TRBD1 might be the D (6 bases). Trimming shortened V by 5 bases and J by 0 bases, and 13 bases separated the two germline ends. This CDR3 region has 15 residues. In germline, CDR1 is SGHAT, CDR2 FQNNGV. CDR3 amino acids: CASSRTDSLNTEAFF. Here the CDR3 DNA reads TGTGCCAGCAGCCGGACAGATAGTCTGAACACTGAAGCTTTCTTT.

The CDR3 reads CASSEAGPIGYF. CDR3 nucleotide sequence: TGCGCCAGCAGTGAGGCAGGACCGATCGGGTACTTC. V gene TRBV10-2 combines with J gene TRBJ2-5; D gene unclear. The CDR3 sequence is 12 residues long. Germline V CDR1 and CDR2: WSHSY, SAAADI. Between the trimmed V and J ends, which lost 2 bases and 13 bases, there was a span of 14 bases.

The J gene is TRBJ2-1, the V gene TRBV20-1, with TRBD2 matching over 9 bases. Germline-derived CDR1 and CDR2 are DFQATT and SNEGSKA (reference sequence). The CDR3 extends over 14 amino acids. The V segment lost 4 bases and the J segment 3 bases; nucleotides outside the gene matches: 4. The CDR3 loop reads CSATGLAVYNEQFF. In DNA form, the CDR3 reads TGCAGTGCTACGGGACTAGCAGTCTACAATGAGCAGTTCTTC.

The table lists this clonotype with a few counts. Here the CDR3 reads CASSSGETNEKLFF. CDR3 coding DNA: TGCGCCAGCAGCTCAGGGGAAACTAATGAAAAACTGTTTTTT. The chain uses TRBV5-1 and TRBJ1-4, with D possibly being TRBD1 (6 bases). CDR1 and CDR2 (germline): SGHRS, YFSETQ. The CDR3 is 14 amino acids. The V gene lost 3 bases and the J gene lost 1 base, with 7 bases spanning the gap. The whole variable domain, remainder taken from reference TRBV5-1 and TRBJ1-4, is KAGVTQTPRYLIKTRGQQVTLSCSPISGHRSVSWYQQTPGQGLQFLFEYFSETQRNKGNFPGRFSGRQFSNSRSEMNVSTLELGDSALYLCASSSGETNEKLFFGSGTQLSVL.

In its sample, this clonotype was seen many times. J is TRBJ1-1 and V is TRBV28, with TRBD1 matching over 9 bases. The ends lost 5 bases at V and 1 base at J; junction bases unmatched: 5. Germline assignment: CDR1 MDHEN and CDR2 SYDVKM. The CDR3 runs 15 residues. This CDR3 is CASSTTGGGNTEAFF. In DNA form, the CDR3 reads TGTGCCAGCAGTACTACAGGGGGCGGGAACACTGAAGCTTTCTTT.

This clonotype was found a few times. The chain joins TRBV27 to TRBJ2-7; D perhaps matches TRBD1 (6 bases). There are 15 residues in the CDR3. CDR1 and CDR2 from the germline V gene are MNHEY and SMNVEV (reference sequence). V lost 3 bases, J lost 0 bases, and 12 bases lay in between. In DNA form, the CDR3 reads TGTGCCAGCAGTTTTGGACAGAGGTTCTCCTACGAGCAGTACTTC. This translates into CASSFGQRFSYEQYF.

The chain links TRBV3-1 to TRBJ2-7, with D possibly being TRBD1 or TRBD2 (5 bases each). CDR3 length: 15 amino acids. The germline V gene encodes CDR1 LGHDT and CDR2 YNNKEL (reference sequence). V lost 5 bases and J 3 bases, leaving 17 bases between the germline ends. The CDR3 bases are TGTGCCAGCAGCGCCCGGGACGGGTGGTACTACGAGCAGTACTTC. It translates to CASSARDGWYYEQYF.

This clonotype came up many times. The CDR3 coding sequence is TGTGCCAGCAGTTACTCGGGAGCAGGGTCCTACGAGCAGTACTTC. Protein sequence: CASSYSGAGSYEQYF. V is TRBV6-6 and J is TRBJ2-7; D tentatively fits TRBD1 or TRBD2 (5 bases each). CDR3 length equals 15 residues. The V gene lost 0 bases and the J gene lost 1 base, with 10 bases spanning the gap. CDR1 is MNHNY, CDR2 SVGAGI, per germline (reference sequence).